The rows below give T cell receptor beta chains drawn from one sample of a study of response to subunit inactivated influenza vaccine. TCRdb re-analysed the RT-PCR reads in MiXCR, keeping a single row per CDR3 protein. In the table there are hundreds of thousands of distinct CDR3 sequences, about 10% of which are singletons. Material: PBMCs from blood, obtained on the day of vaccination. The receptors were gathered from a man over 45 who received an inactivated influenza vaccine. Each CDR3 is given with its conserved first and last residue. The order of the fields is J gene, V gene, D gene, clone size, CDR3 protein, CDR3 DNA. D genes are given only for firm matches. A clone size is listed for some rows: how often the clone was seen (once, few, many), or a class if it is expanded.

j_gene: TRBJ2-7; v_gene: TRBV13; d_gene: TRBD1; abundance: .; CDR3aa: CASSRTGQRAYEQYF; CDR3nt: TGTGCCAGCAGCAGAACGGGACAGCGAGCCTACGAGCAGTACTTC
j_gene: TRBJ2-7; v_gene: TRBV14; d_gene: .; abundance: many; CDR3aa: CASSQDLAFFREQYF; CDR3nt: TGTGCCAGCAGCCAAGATCTAGCTTTTTTCCGGGAGCAGTACTTC
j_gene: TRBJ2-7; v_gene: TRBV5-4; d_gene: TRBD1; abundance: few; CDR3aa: CASSVDRGREQYF; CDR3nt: TGTGCCAGCAGCGTCGACAGGGGAAGGGAGCAGTACTTC
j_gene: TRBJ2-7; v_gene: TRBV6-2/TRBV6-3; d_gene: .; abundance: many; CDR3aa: CASSYTSSASYEQYF; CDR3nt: TGTGCCAGCAGTTATACATCTAGCGCCTCCTACGAGCAGTACTTC
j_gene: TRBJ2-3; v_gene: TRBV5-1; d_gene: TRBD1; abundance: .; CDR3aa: CASSMGQGLRTDTQYF; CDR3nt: TGCGCCAGCAGCATGGGACAGGGTCTTCGCACAGATACGCAGTATTTT
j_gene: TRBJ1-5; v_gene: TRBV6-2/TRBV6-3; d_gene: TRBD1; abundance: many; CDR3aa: CASSFPDRAGQPQHF; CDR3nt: TGTGCCAGCAGTTTCCCGGACAGGGCCGGTCAGCCCCAGCATTTT
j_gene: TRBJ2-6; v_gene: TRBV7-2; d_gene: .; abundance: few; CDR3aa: CASSSQGAGANVLTF; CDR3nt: TGTGCCAGCAGCTCCCAGGGAGCCGGGGCCAACGTCCTGACTTTC
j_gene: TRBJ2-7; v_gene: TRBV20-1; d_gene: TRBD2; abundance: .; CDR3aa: CSARAREGPYEQYF; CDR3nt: TGCAGTGCTAGAGCGCGGGAGGGCCCCTACGAGCAGTACTTC
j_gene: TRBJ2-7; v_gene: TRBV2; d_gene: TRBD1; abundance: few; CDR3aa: CAKRGGTGDGEQYF; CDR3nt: TGTGCCAAGAGGGGCGGGACAGGGGATGGCGAGCAGTACTTC
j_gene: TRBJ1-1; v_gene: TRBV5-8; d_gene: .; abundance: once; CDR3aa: CASSPDINTEAFF; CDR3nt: TGTGCCAGCAGCCCGGACATCAACACTGAAGCTTTCTTT
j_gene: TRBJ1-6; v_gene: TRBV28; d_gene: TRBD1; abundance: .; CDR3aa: CASRQGFRNNSPLHF; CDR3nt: TGTGCCAGCAGACAGGGGTTCCGTAATAATTCACCCCTCCACTTT
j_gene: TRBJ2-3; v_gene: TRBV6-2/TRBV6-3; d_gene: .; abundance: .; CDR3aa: CASSYSQTSYDTQYF; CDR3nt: TGTGCCAGCAGTTACTCGCAGACTAGTTACGATACGCAGTATTTT
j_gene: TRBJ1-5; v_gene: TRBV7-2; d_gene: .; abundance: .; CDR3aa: CASSTDSTGNQPQHF; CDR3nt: TGTGCCAGCAGCACCGACAGTACCGGGAATCAGCCCCAGCATTTT
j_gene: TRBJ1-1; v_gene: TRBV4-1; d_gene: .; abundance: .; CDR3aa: CASSLLRGNTEAFF; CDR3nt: TGCGCCAGCAGCCTCCTTCGGGGGAACACTGAAGCTTTCTTT
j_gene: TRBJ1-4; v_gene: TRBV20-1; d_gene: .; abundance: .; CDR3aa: CSALPGTEKLFF; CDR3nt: TGCAGTGCTCTTCCCGGGACGGAAAAACTGTTTTTT
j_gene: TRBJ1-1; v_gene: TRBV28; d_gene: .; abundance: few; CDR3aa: CASRIGQSGAFF; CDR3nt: TGTGCCAGCAGGATAGGACAAAGTGGAGCTTTCTTT
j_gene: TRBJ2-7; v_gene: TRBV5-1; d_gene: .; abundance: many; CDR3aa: CASSLDRAIKAYEQYF; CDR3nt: TGCGCCAGCAGCTTGGACCGGGCCATTAAAGCCTACGAGCAGTACTTC
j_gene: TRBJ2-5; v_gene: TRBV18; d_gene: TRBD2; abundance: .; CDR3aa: CASSPRGLAPYQETQYF; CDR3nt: TGTGCCAGCTCACCACGGGGACTAGCTCCCTACCAAGAGACCCAGTACTTC
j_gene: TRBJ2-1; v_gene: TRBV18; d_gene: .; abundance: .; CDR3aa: CASSPRGGNDEQFF; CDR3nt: TGTGCCAGCTCACCTAGAGGAGGGAATGATGAGCAGTTCTTC
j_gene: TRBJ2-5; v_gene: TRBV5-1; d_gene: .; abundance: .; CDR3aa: CASTPVHQETQYF; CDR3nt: TGCGCCAGCACCCCCGTACATCAAGAGACCCAGTACTTC
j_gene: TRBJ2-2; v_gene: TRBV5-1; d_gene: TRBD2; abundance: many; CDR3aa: CASSARGGGFTGELFF; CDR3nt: TGCGCCAGCAGCGCGCGAGGCGGGGGGTTCACCGGGGAGCTGTTTTTT
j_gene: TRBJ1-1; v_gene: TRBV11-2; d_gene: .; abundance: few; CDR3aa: CASSSVSRGRGAFF; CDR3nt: TGTGCCAGCAGCTCCGTTTCTCGGGGAAGGGGAGCTTTCTTT
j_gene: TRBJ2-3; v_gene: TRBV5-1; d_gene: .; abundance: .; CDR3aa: CASSLQRTDTQSF; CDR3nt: TGCGCCAGCAGCTTGCAGAGGACAGATACGCAGTCTTTT
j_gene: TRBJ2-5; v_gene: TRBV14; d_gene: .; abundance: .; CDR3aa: CASSQASKTQYF; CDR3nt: TGTGCCAGCAGCCAAGCGAGCAAGACCCAGTACTTC
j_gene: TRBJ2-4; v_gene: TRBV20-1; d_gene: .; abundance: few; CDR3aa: CSAEPGELSKNIQYF; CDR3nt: TGCAGTGCAGAACCGGGGGAGCTCTCCAAAAACATTCAGTACTTC
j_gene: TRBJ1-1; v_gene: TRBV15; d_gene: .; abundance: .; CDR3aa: CATSRDRQGQNTEAFF; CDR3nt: TGTGCCACCAGCAGAGATCGGCAGGGCCAGAACACTGAAGCTTTCTTT
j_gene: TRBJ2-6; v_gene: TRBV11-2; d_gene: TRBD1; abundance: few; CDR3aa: CASSSVDRASLSANVLTF; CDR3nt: TGTGCCAGCAGCTCCGTAGACAGGGCATCTCTAAGTGCCAACGTCCTGACTTTC
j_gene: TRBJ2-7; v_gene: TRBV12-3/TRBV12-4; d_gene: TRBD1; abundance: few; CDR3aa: CASSSGTGSSEQYF; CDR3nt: TGTGCCAGCAGTTCCGGGACAGGGTCTAGCGAGCAGTACTTC
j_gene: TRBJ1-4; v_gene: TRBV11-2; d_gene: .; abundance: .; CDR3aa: CASSLVHATNEKLFF; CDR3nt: TGTGCCAGCAGCTTAGTCCATGCAACTAATGAAAAACTGTTTTTT
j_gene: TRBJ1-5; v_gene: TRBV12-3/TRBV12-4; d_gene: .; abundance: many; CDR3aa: CASSPGGPQHF; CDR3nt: TGTGCCAGCAGTCCGGGTGGACCCCAGCATTTT
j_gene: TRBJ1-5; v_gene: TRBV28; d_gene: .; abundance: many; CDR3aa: CASSLGHLNQPQHF; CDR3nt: TGTGCCAGCAGTTTAGGACATTTGAATCAGCCCCAGCATTTT
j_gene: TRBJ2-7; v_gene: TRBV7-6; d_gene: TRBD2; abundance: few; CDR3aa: CASSLATGLAVNYEQYF; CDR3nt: TGTGCCAGCAGCTTAGCGACGGGACTAGCGGTAAATTACGAGCAGTACTTC
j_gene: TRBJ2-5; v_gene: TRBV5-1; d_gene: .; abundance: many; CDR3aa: CASSQTGHQETQYF; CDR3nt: TGCGCCAGCAGCCAAACAGGACACCAAGAGACCCAGTACTTC
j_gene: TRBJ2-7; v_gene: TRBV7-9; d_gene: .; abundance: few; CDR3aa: CASSPRQAGAEQYF; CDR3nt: TGTGCCAGCAGCCCCCGCCAAGCAGGGGCCGAGCAGTACTTC
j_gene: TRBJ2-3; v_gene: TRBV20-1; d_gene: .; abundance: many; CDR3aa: CSARDFRDTDTQYF; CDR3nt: TGCAGTGCCCGGGACTTCCGGGACACAGATACGCAGTATTTT
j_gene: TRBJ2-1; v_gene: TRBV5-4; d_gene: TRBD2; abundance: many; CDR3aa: CASSSTSLAGQLNEQFF; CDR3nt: TGTGCCAGCAGCTCCACCTCGCTAGCGGGGCAACTCAATGAGCAGTTCTTC
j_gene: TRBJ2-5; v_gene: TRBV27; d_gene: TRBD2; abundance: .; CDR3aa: CASSRTPGTSQYF; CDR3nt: TGTGCCAGCAGTCGGACACCCGGGACTAGTCAGTACTTC
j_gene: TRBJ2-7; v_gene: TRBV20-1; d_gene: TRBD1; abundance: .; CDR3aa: CSAADSGTGRVSEQYF; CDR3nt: TGCAGTGCTGCAGACTCCGGGACAGGGAGAGTCAGCGAGCAGTACTTC
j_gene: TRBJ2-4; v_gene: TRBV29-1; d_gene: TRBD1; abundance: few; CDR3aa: CSVWDSKNIQYF; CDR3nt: TGCAGCGTCTGGGACAGTAAAAACATTCAGTACTTC
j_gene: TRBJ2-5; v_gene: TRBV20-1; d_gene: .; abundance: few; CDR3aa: CSARRRTLTQYF; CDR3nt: TGCAGTGCTAGAAGGCGGACGCTTACCCAGTACTTC
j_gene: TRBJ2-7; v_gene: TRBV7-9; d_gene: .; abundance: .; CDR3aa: CASTSSSGNYEQYF; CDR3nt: TGTGCCAGCACCTCATCCAGCGGTAACTACGAGCAGTACTTC
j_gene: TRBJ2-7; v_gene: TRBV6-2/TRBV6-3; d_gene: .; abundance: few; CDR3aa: CASSYSTRDISYEQYF; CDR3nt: TGTGCCAGCAGTTACTCGACCCGGGACATTTCCTACGAGCAGTACTTC
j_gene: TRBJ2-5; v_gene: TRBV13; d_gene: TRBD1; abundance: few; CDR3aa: CASSLGDRGLETQYF; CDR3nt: TGTGCCAGCAGCTTAGGGGACAGGGGGCTAGAGACCCAGTACTTC
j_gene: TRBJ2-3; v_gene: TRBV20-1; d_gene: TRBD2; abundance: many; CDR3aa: CSAPAGGTDTQYF; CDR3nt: TGCAGTGCTCCAGCGGGGGGCACAGATACGCAGTATTTT
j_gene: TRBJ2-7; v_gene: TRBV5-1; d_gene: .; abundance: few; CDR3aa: CASSLTSDEQYF; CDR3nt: TGCGCCAGCAGCTTAACTAGTGACGAGCAGTACTTC
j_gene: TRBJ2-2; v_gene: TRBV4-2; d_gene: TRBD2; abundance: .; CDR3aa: CASSQIYFSGGHNPTGELFF; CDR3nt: TGTGCCAGCAGCCAGATCTACTTTAGCGGGGGACACAACCCCACCGGGGAGCTGTTTTTT
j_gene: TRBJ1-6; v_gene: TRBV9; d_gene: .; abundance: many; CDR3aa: CASSEGGGPNSPLHF; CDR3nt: TGTGCCAGCAGCGAAGGAGGGGGACCAAATTCACCCCTCCACTTT
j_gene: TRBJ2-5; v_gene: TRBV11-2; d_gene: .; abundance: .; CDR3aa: CASSLPVQETQYF; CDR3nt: TGTGCCAGCAGCTTACCGGTACAAGAGACCCAGTACTTC
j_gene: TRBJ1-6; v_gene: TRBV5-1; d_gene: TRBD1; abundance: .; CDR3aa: CASSLEGQPNSPLHF; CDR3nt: TGCGCCAGCAGCTTGGAGGGACAGCCTAATTCACCCCTCCACTTT
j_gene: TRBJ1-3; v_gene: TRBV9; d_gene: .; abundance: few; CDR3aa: CASSVGLTDSGNTIYF; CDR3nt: TGTGCCAGCAGCGTGGGCTTGACAGACTCTGGAAACACCATATATTTT
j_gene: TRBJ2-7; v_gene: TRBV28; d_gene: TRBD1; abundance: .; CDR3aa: CASSLSGTGAREQYF; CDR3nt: TGTGCCAGCAGTTTATCCGGGACAGGGGCTAGGGAGCAGTACTTC
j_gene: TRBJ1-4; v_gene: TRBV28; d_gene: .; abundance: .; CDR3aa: CASRPTGRPATNEKLFF; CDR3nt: TGTGCCAGCAGACCGACAGGTCGACCCGCAACTAATGAAAAACTGTTTTTT
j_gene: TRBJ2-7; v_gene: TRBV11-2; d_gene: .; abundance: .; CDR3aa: CASSSGQYYEQYF; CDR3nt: TGTGCCAGCAGCTCCGGACAGTACTACGAGCAGTACTTC
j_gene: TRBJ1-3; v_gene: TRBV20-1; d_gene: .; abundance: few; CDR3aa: CSARDLGGRSGNTIYF; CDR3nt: TGCAGTGCTAGAGATCTGGGGGGGAGGTCTGGAAACACCATATATTTT
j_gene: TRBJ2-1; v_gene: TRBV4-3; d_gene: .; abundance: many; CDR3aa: CASSQDRRTGYNEQFF; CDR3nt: TGCGCCAGCAGCCAAGATAGGAGGACTGGTTACAATGAGCAGTTCTTC